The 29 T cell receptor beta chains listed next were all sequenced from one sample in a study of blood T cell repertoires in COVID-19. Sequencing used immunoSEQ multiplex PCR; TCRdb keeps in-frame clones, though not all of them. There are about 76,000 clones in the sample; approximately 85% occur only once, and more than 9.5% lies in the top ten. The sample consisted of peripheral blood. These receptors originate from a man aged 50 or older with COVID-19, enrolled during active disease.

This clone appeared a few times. The CDR3 DNA follows: TGCGCCAGCAGCCAAGCGGACAGGGATAAAACTGAAGCTTTCTTT. The encoded protein is CASSQADRDKTEAFF. This chain links TRBV4-1 with TRBJ1-1; 8 nucleotides match TRBD1. This CDR3 spans 15 amino acids. V dropped 1 base and J dropped 5; count of bases not matched to a gene: 6. CDR1 is MGHRA, CDR2 YSYEKL, per germline.

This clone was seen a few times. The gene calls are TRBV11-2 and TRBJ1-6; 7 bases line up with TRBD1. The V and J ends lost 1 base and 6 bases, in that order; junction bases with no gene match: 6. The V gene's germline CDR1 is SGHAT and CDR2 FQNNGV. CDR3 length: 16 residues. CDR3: CASSLGTGIFNSPLHF. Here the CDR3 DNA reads TGTGCCAGCAGCTTAGGGACAGGAATCTTTAATTCACCCCTCCACTTT.

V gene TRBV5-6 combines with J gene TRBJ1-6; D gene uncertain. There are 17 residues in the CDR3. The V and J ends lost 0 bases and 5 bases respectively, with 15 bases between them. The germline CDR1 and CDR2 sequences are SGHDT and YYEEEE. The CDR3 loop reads CASSLDAPGRNNSPLHF. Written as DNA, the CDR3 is TGTGCCAGCAGCTTGGACGCACCGGGGAGGAATAATTCACCCCTCCACTTT.

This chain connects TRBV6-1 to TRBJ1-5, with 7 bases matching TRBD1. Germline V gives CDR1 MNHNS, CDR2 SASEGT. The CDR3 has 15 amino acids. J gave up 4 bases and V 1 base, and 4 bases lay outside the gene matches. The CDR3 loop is CASSEGRTGNQPQHF. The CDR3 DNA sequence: TGTGCCAGCAGTGAAGGTAGGACAGGAAATCAGCCCCAGCATTTT.

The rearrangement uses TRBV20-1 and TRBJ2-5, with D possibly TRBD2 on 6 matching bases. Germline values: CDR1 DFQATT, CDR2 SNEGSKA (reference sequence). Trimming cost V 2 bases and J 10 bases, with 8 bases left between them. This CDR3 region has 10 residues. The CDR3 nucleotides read TGCAGTGCTAGATGGCGGGGCCAGTACTTC. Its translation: CSARWRGQYF.

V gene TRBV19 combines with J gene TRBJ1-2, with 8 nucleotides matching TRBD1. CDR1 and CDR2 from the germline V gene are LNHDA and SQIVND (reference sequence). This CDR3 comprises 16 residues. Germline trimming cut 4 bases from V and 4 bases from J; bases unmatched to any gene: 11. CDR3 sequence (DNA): TGTGCCAGTAGTACACTCGGACAGGGAGGGAGCTATGGCTACACCTTC. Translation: CASSTLGQGGSYGYTF.

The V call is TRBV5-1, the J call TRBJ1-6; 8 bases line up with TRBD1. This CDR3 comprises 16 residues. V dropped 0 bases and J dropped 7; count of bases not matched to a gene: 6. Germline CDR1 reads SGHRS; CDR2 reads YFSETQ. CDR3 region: CASSLGPRDRNSPLHF. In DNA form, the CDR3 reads TGCGCCAGCAGCTTGGGTCCCCGGGACAGGAATTCACCCCTCCACTTT.

CDR3 protein: CASSNQGASYEQYF. As DNA, the CDR3 is TGTGCCAGCAGTAACCAGGGGGCCTCCTACGAGCAGTACTTC. The chain combines TRBV28 with TRBJ2-7; 8 positions agree with TRBD1. Trimming cost V 5 bases and J 0 bases; bases outside gene matches: 3. Per the germline V gene, CDR1 is MDHEN and CDR2 is SYDVKM. CDR3 length: 14 amino acids.

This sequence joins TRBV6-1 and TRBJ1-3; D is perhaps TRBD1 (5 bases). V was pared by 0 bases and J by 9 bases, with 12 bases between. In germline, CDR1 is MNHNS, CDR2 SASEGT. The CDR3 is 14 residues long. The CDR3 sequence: CASSEAPDTGTIYF. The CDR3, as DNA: TGTGCCAGCAGTGAAGCCCCGGACACGGGCACCATATATTTT.

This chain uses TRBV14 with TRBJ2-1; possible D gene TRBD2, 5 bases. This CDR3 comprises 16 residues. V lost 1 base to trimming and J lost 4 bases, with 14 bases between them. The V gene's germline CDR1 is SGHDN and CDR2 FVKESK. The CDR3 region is CASSQGGVGLYNEQFF. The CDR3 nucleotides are TGTGCCAGCAGCCAAGGTGGGGTAGGACTTTACAATGAGCAGTTCTTC.

The CDR3 nucleotides read TGTGCCAGCAACCTAGACGGCGAGGGGGCCTACGAGCAGTACTTC. Translation gives CASNLDGEGAYEQYF. This chain uses TRBV2 with TRBJ2-7, with D possibly matching TRBD1 (6 bases). The CDR3 is 15 residues long. CDR1 is SNHLY, CDR2 FYNNEI, per germline. V was shortened by 7 bases and J by 2 bases, with 18 bases between the two germline ends.

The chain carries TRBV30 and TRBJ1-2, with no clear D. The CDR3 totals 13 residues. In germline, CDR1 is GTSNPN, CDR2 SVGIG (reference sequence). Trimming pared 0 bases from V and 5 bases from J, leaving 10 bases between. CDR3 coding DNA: TGTGCCTGGAGTGTACGGGGTCCTTATGGCTACACCTTC. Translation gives CAWSVRGPYGYTF.

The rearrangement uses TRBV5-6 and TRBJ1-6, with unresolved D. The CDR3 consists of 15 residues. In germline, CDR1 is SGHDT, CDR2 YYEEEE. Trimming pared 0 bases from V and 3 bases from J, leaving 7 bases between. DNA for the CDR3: TGTGCCAGCAGCTTGGGTGTCGTCTATAATTCACCCCTCCACTTT. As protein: CASSLGVVYNSPLHF.

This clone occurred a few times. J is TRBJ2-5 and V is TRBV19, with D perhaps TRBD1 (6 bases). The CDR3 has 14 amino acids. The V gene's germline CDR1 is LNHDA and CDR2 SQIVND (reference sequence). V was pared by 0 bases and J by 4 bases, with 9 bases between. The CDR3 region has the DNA TGTGCCAGTAGTATAGATTGGGGGCGAGAGACCCAGTACTTC. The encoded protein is CASSIDWGRETQYF.

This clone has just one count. CDR3 coding DNA: TGTGCCTGGAGCTTGACAGGGTTATACAATGAGCAGTTCTTC. This sequence encodes CAWSLTGLYNEQFF. The genes are TRBV30 and TRBJ2-1; TRBD1 aligns across 7 bases. Germline V lookup: CDR1 GTSNPN, CDR2 SVGIG (reference sequence). The CDR3 runs 14 residues. After removal of 3 bases from V and 4 bases from J, the junction contained 6 bases not matched to a gene.

This CDR3 is CAWGGLAGVNEQFF. The CDR3 DNA sequence: TGTGCCTGGGGAGGGCTAGCGGGAGTAAATGAGCAGTTCTTC. The chain uses TRBV30 and TRBJ2-1, with 10 positions matching TRBD2. This CDR3 has 14 amino acids. J lost 7 bases, V lost 5 bases, and 8 bases had no gene match. Germline V lookup: CDR1 GTSNPN, CDR2 SVGIG (reference sequence).

CDR3 amino acids: CASSQTVSGNTIYF. CDR3 nucleotide sequence: TGCGCCAGCAGTCAAACGGTGTCTGGAAACACCATATATTTT. This chain connects TRBV4-1 to TRBJ1-3; D is undetermined. The V end lost 6 bases, the J end lost 1 base, and 10 bases lay between the germline ends. This CDR3 comprises 14 residues. Germline V gives CDR1 MGHRA, CDR2 YSYEKL.

CDR3 loop: CASSGSSGEGTDTQYF. The CDR3 DNA reads as TGTGCCAGCAGTGGATCCTCCGGGGAGGGCACAGATACGCAGTATTTT. V usage is TRBV6-4 and J usage is TRBJ2-3; a possible D gene is TRBD2 (6 bases). Germline CDR1 and CDR2: MRHNA and SNTAGT. The CDR3 length is 16 residues. V was cut by 4 bases and J by 1 base, with 15 bases left in between.

The CDR3 DNA reads as TGTGCCATCTTATGGACAGGGTTCACTGAAGCTTTCTTT. It translates to CAILWTGFTEAFF. This rearrangement joins TRBV6-5 to TRBJ1-1; 8 bases fit TRBD1. After removal of 10 bases from V and 4 bases from J, the junction contained 8 bases not matched to a gene. Germline V lookup: CDR1 MNHEY, CDR2 SVGAGI. The CDR3 is made up of 13 amino acids.

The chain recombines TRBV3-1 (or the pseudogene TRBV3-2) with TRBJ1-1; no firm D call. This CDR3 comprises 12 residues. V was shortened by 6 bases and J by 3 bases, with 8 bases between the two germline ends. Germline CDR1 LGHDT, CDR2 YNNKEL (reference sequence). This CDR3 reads CASRRGDTEAFF. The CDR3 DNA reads TGTGCCAGCAGACGGGGTGACACTGAAGCTTTCTTT.

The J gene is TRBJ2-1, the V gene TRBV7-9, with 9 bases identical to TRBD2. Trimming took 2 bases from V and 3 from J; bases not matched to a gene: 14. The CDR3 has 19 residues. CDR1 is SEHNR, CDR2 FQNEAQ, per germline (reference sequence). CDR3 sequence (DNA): TGTGCCAGCAGCTTACAAGGAGGGGTAGCGGGAGTCGGCTACAATGAGCAGTTCTTC. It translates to CASSLQGGVAGVGYNEQFF.

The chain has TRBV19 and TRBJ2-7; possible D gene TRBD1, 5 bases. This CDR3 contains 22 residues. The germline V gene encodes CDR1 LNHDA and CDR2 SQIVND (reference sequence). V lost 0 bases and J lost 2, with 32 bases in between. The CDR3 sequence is CASSIDPRRQGTPGSTPYEQYF. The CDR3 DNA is TGTGCCAGTAGTATAGACCCACGACGGCAGGGAACCCCTGGTTCGACACCCTACGAGCAGTACTTC.

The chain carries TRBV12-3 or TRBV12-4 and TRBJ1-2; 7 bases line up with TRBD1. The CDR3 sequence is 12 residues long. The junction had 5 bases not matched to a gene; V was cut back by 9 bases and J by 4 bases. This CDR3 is CASRQGAYGYTF. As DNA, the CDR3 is TGTGCCAGTAGACAGGGAGCCTATGGCTACACCTTC.

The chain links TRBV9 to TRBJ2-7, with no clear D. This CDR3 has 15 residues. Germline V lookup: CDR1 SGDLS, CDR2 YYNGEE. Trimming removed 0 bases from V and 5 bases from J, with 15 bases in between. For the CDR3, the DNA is TGTGCCAGCAGCGTAGACGGCCGATCTAGGAACGAGCAGTACTTC. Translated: CASSVDGRSRNEQYF.

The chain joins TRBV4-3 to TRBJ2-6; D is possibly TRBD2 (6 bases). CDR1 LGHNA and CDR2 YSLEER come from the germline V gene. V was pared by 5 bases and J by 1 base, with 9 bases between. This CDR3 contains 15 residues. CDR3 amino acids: CASSWGESGANVLTF. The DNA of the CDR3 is TGCGCCAGCAGCTGGGGGGAGTCTGGGGCCAACGTCCTGACTTTC.

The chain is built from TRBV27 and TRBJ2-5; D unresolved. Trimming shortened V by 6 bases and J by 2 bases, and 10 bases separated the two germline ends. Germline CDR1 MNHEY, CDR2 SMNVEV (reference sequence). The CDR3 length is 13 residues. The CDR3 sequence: CASSLVFQETQYF. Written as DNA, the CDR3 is TGTGCCAGCAGCTTAGTATTTCAAGAGACCCAGTACTTC.

DNA of the CDR3: TGTGCCAGCAGTGGGCGGCAGGGGGCCGGCCCTGCGATAGATGAAAAACTGTTTTTT. It specifies CASSGRQGAGPAIDEKLFF. The chain uses TRBV28 and TRBJ1-4; 8 bases fit TRBD1. Losses at the gene ends were 5 bases for V and 6 bases for J; bases not matched to a gene: 20. The CDR3 has 19 amino acids. Germline CDR1 is MDHEN and CDR2 is SYDVKM.

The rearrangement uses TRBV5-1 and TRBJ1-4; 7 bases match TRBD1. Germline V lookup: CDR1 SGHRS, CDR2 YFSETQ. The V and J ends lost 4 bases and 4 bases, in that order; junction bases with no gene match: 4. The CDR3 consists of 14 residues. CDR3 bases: TGCGCCAGCAGCCCGACAGGGTTTAATGAAAAACTGTTTTTT. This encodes CASSPTGFNEKLFF. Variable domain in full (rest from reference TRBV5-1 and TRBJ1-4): KAGVTQTPRYLIKTRGQQVTLSCSPISGHRSVSWYQQTPGQGLQFLFEYFSETQRNKGNFPGRFSGRQFSNSRSEMNVSTLELGDSALYLCASSPTGFNEKLFFGSGTQLSVL.

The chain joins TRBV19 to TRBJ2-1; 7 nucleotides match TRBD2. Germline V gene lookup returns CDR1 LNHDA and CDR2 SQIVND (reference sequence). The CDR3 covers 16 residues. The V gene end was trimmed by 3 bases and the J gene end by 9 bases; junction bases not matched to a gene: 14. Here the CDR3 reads CASSIKAGVVFSEQFF. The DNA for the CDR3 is TGTGCCAGTAGTATCAAGGCGGGAGTTGTGTTTAGTGAGCAGTTCTTC.